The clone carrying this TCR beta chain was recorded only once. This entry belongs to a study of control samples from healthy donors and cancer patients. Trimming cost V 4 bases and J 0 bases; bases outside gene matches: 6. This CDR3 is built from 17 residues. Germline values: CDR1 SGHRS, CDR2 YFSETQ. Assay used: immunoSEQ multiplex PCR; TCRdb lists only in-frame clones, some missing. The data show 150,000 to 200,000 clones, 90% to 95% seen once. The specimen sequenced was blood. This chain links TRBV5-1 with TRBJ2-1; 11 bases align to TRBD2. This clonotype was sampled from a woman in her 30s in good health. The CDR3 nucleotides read TGCGCCAGCAGCCTTATGGGACTAGCGGACTCCTACAATGAGCAGTTCTTC. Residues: CASSLMGLADSYNEQFF.